One and the same sample provided the 2 T cell receptor beta chains below, sequenced in a study of blood T cell repertoires in COVID-19. Profiling relied on immunoSEQ multiplex PCR, and the TCRdb table lists in-frame clones only, not all of them. The profile shows under 75,000 clones, more than 75% of them singletons. Sequencing used peripheral blood. These receptors all stem from a man in his sixties with acute or convalescent COVID-19.

The rearrangement joins TRBV5-6 to TRBJ1-2; D gene unclear. V was cut by 3 bases and J by 9 bases, with 15 bases left in between. Germline CDR1 is SGHDT and CDR2 is YYEEEE. The CDR3 extends over 13 amino acids. DNA for the CDR3: TGTGCCAGCAGCTCTGTATACAGCACGAGCTACACCTTC. This sequence encodes CASSSVYSTSYTF.

The genes are TRBV5-6 and TRBJ2-3; 10 bases map to TRBD2. Germline V CDR1 and CDR2: SGHDT, YYEEEE. The CDR3 loop spans 16 amino acids. Trimming took 3 bases from V and 2 from J; bases not matched to a gene: 6. Written as DNA, the CDR3 is TGTGCCAGCAGCTACGGGGGACTAGCGCCCACAGATACGCAGTATTTT. Translating it yields CASSYGGLAPTDTQYF.